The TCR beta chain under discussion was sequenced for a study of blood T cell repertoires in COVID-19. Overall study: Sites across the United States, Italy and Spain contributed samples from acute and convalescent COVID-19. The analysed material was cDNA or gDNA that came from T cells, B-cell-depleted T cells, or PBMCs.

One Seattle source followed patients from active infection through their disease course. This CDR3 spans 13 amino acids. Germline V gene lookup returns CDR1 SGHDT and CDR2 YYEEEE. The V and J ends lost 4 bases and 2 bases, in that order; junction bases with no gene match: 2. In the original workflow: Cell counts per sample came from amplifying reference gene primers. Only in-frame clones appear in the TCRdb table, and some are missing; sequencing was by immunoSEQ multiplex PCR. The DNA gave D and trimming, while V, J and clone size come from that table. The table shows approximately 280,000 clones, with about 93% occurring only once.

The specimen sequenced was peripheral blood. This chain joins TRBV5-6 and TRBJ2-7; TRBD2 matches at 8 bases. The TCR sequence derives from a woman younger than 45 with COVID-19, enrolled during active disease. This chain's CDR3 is CASSLGRAYEQYF. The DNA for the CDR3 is TGTGCCAGCAGCCTCGGGAGGGCCTACGAGCAGTACTTC.